This T cell receptor beta chain was recorded in a study of blood T cell repertoires in COVID-19. The CDR3 is 14 residues long. V dropped 2 bases and J dropped 0 bases, with 9 bases sitting between them. In germline, CDR1 is SGHNT, CDR2 YYREEE (reference sequence). Per the original methods: The assay estimated nucleated cells by amplifying reference gene primers. Measured with immunoSEQ multiplex PCR; TCRdb has only the in-frame clones, and not every one. V and J calls and clone size follow that table, whereas D and trimming were derived from the DNA. The table includes some 530,000 clones, approximately 85% detected once.

The TCR originated in a human donor in a cohort sampled during active COVID-19. J is TRBJ2-7 and V is TRBV5-4; D may be TRBD2 (5 bases). Sequencing was carried out using peripheral blood. The CDR3 region has the DNA TGTGCCAGCAGCTTAGGAGGAGGCTCCTACGAGCAGTACTTC. Translating gives CASSLGGGSYEQYF.